The 27 T cell receptor beta chains below were found in one sample sequenced in a study of Graves' ophthalmopathy and Graves' hyperthyroidism. Beta-chain TCR CDR3 regions were amplified from RNA transcripts. HTBI-primed RT-PCR formed the first round, and a multiplex PCR formed the second. TCRdb itself ran the multiplex PCR reads through MiXCR, one entry per CDR3 protein. Of about 390,000 distinct CDR3 sequences listed, approximately 15% are singletons. Sequenced input: peripheral blood. All receptors derive from a woman under 30 with stable Graves' hyperthyroidism.

This clonotype showed up many times. The chain combines TRBV14 with TRBJ1-2; D is undetermined. The V end lost 2 bases, the J end lost 1 base, and 11 bases lay between the germline ends. Germline loops: CDR1 SGHDN, CDR2 FVKESK. CDR3 length: 15 residues. The CDR3 region has the DNA TGTGCCAGCAGCCAATGGGCAGGCGATAACTATGGCTACACCTTC. Encoded protein: CASSQWAGDNYGYTF.

This clonotype was counted many times. CDR3 DNA sequence: TGTGCCACCAGTGACGCGGGACAGGGTACACTCCCAAACTATGGCTACACCTTC. Its protein is CATSDAGQGTLPNYGYTF. The chain combines TRBV24-1 with TRBJ1-2; 9 bases are a match to TRBD1. The V gene's germline CDR1 is KGHDR and CDR2 SFDVKD. Unmatched junction bases numbered 13, after V lost 4 bases and J lost 2 bases. This CDR3 comprises 18 residues.

This clonotype was counted at least ten times. The genes are TRBV6-1 and TRBJ2-5; 8 bases align to TRBD1. This CDR3 spans 15 amino acids. Germline CDR1 and CDR2: MNHNS and SASEGT. V gave up 7 bases and J gave up 4 bases; unmatched junction bases: 11. The DNA for the CDR3 is TGTGCCAGCACCATCGACAGGGGTGACGGAGAGACCCAGTACTTC. It translates to CASTIDRGDGETQYF.

The sample holds many counts of this clonotype. The chain employs TRBV5-1 and TRBJ2-7; D unresolved. The CDR3 has 14 residues. V gave up 5 bases and J gave up 0 bases, with 12 bases separating them. Per the germline V gene, CDR1 is SGHRS and CDR2 is YFSETQ. The CDR3 nucleotides read TGCGCCAGCAGGCCCCTTCCCTTCTCCTACGAGCAGTACTTC. Translating it yields CASRPLPFSYEQYF.

This clonotype was observed at least ten times. The rearrangement joins TRBV5-1 to TRBJ1-1; D might be TRBD1 (5 bases). Between the trimmed V and J ends, which lost 4 bases and 4 bases, there was a span of 14 bases. Germline V gene sequence: CDR1 SGHRS, CDR2 YFSETQ. The CDR3 totals 14 residues. The CDR3 sequence: CASSRDEGSTEAFF. CDR3 DNA sequence: TGCGCCAGCAGCCGGGACGAGGGTAGCACTGAAGCTTTCTTT.

The chain employs TRBV24-1 and TRBJ1-1, with D perhaps TRBD1 (6 bases). The CDR3 has 12 residues. Germline lookup yields CDR1 KGHDR and CDR2 SFDVKD. Trimming removed 3 bases from V and 10 bases from J, with 11 bases in between. CDR3 DNA: TGTGCCACCAGTGATGGGGGGGCCAGAGCTTTCTTT. It encodes CATSDGGARAFF.

This clonotype was counted only a few times. This chain links TRBV20-1 with TRBJ2-7; 7 bases are shared with TRBD2. CDR1 is DFQATT and CDR2 is SNEGSKA in the germline V gene (reference sequence). V shed 3 bases, J shed 3 bases, and the junction held 5 bases outside the gene matches. The CDR3 sequence is 13 residues long. As DNA, the CDR3 is TGCAGTGCTAGGGCAGGGAGGGACTACGAGCAGTACTTC. Translating it yields CSARAGRDYEQYF.

At least ten counts were recorded for this clonotype. The chain has TRBV28 and TRBJ1-5, with D possibly TRBD1 on 6 matching bases. V was clipped by 3 bases and J by 5 bases, with 11 bases between them. Germline CDR1 is MDHEN and CDR2 is SYDVKM. The CDR3 is made up of 14 amino acids. The chain's CDR3 is CASSFAGDYQPQHF. Written as DNA, the CDR3 is TGTGCCAGCAGTTTCGCAGGGGACTATCAGCCCCAGCATTTT.

This clonotype was seen repeatedly, ten times or more. This chain's CDR3 is CASRGSHNQPQHF. For the CDR3, the DNA is TGTGCCAGCAGGGGGTCTCACAATCAGCCCCAGCATTTT. V gene TRBV12-3 or TRBV12-4 combines with J gene TRBJ1-5; no clear D gene. V was clipped by 6 bases and J by 3 bases, with 9 bases between them. This CDR3 has 13 amino acids.

This clonotype showed up many times. This rearrangement joins TRBV20-1 to TRBJ2-7; 8 nucleotides agree with TRBD1. Germline assignment: CDR1 DFQATT and CDR2 SNEGSKA (reference sequence). Germline trimming cut 5 bases from V and 2 bases from J; bases unmatched to any gene: 5. CDR3 size: 13 residues. As DNA, the CDR3 is TGCAGTGCTGAAACGGGACAGGCCTACGAGCAGTACTTC. Amino acid sequence: CSAETGQAYEQYF.

This clonotype was seen repeatedly, ten times or more. The chain joins TRBV7-8 to TRBJ2-5, with 7 bases fitting TRBD1. The CDR3 runs 15 residues. V gave up 4 bases and J gave up 7 bases; unmatched junction bases: 12. The germline CDR1 and CDR2 sequences are SGHVS and FQNEAQ. The CDR3 spells CASSSTGTSLVTQYF. CDR3 sequence (DNA): TGTGCCAGCAGCTCGACAGGGACGTCCTTGGTGACCCAGTACTTC.

This clonotype was observed many times. A single base separates this from a much larger clone, so it may be a read error. The chain combines TRBV6-4 with TRBJ1-2; TRBD1 aligns across 7 bases. This CDR3 contains 13 residues. The germline CDR1 and CDR2 sequences are MRHNA and SNTAGT. J gave up 4 bases and V 10 bases, and 9 bases lay outside the gene matches. For the CDR3, the DNA is TGTGCCACCGACCCGGGACAGAGCTATGGCTACACCTTC. This codes for CATDPGQSYGYTF.

In the case of this clonotype: At one of its ends the junction is not consistent with the germline gene, which may arise from a read error. V gene TRBV6-2 or TRBV6-3 combines with J gene TRBJ2-5; TRBD2 is a possible D gene (5 bases). The CDR3 has 15 residues. Germline CDR1 and CDR2: MNHEY and SVGEGT. The CDR3 reads CASSYPRGIEETQYF. The CDR3 bases are TGTGCCAGTAGTTACCCCCGGGGTATCGAAGAGACCCAGTACTTC.

This rearrangement joins TRBV20-1 to TRBJ1-2; the D gene is possibly TRBD1 (5 bases). The CDR3 contains 12 residues. The V gene lost 4 bases and the J gene lost 2 bases, with 8 bases spanning the gap. The germline V gene has CDR1 DFQATT and CDR2 SNEGSKA (reference sequence). CDR3 in DNA: TGCAGTGCTAAGACAGACAACTATGGCTACACCTTC. Its protein is CSAKTDNYGYTF.

This clonotype was found many times. The chain combines TRBV11-2 with TRBJ2-2; TRBD1 or TRBD2 may be the D gene (5 bases each). Trimming removed 4 bases at V and 6 bases at J, with 21 bases between. CDR3 length equals 17 residues. Germline V gene data show CDR1 as SGHAT and CDR2 as FQNNGV. The CDR3, as DNA: TGTGCCAGCAGCTCCCTAATTGGGACCATGGACCCCGGGGAGCTGTTTTTT. Translation gives CASSSLIGTMDPGELFF. Combining the CDR3 with reference TRBV11-2 and TRBJ2-2 gives the whole variable domain EAGVAQSPRYKIIEKRQSVAFWCNPISGHATLYWYQQILGQGPKLLIQFQNNGVVDDSQLPKDRFSAERLKGVDSTLKIQPAKLEDSAVYLCASSSLIGTMDPGELFFGEGSRLTVL.

The chain employs TRBV5-6 and TRBJ2-7; D not resolved. From germline, CDR1 is SGHDT and CDR2 YYEEEE. V lost 4 bases, J lost 0 bases, and 11 bases lay in between. There are 14 residues in the CDR3. The CDR3 bases are TGTGCCAGCAGCAGCTTCCTGAGCTCCTACGAGCAGTACTTC. It specifies CASSSFLSSYEQYF.

This clonotype was counted many times. The chain is built from TRBV7-9 and TRBJ2-2; 8 nucleotides align to TRBD1. The germline gives CDR1 SEHNR, CDR2 FQNEAQ (reference sequence). The CDR3 has 15 amino acids. V dropped 5 bases and J dropped 5; count of bases not matched to a gene: 7. Here the CDR3 DNA reads TGTGCCAGCAGCCCAGGACAGGGATTGACCGGGGAGCTGTTTTTT. It codes for CASSPGQGLTGELFF.

This clonotype occurred a few times. Given a much more abundant clone one base away, this may be a read error. The chain combines TRBV6-5 with TRBJ2-5, with TRBD2 matching over 7 bases. The CDR3 is 16 amino acids. The V gene's germline CDR1 is MNHEY and CDR2 SVGAGI. The CDR3 DNA is TGTGTCAGCAGTTACGGGCTAGCGGTTAAGGGAGAGACCCAGTACTTC. Translation gives CVSSYGLAVKGETQYF.

The sample holds a few counts of this clonotype. The chain recombines TRBV18 with TRBJ2-6; tentatively, D is TRBD2 (5 bases). CDR1 KGHSH and CDR2 LQKENI come from the germline V gene. There are 19 residues in the CDR3. Trimming took off 3 bases at V and 0 bases at J, with 18 bases between the two ends. The CDR3 coding sequence is TGTGCCAGCTCACCGGTTTGGCGGAGGAGTAGCTCTGGGGCCAACGTCCTGACTTTC. It translates to CASSPVWRRSSSGANVLTF.

This clonotype was counted at least ten times. The chain joins TRBV2 to TRBJ2-4, with D perhaps matching TRBD2 (6 bases). The CDR3 consists of 15 residues. Germline CDR1 and CDR2: SNHLY and FYNNEI. V was shortened by 7 bases and J by 7 bases, with 20 bases between the two germline ends. CDR3 bases: TGTGCCAGCACCCCGCGGGACCGAGGTCGGAACATTCAGTACTTC. This translates into CASTPRDRGRNIQYF.

This chain links TRBV6-2 or TRBV6-3 with TRBJ2-7; TRBD1 agrees at 10 bases. CDR3 length: 15 residues. Looked up from germline, CDR1 is MNHEY and CDR2 is SVGEGT. The J segment lost 0 bases and the V segment lost 6 bases, leaving 5 bases of the junction unmatched. The CDR3 DNA is TGTGCCAGCAGACCCGGGACAGGGGACTCCTACGAGCAGTACTTC. Its protein product is CASRPGTGDSYEQYF.

This clonotype was found many times. V and J are TRBV7-3 and TRBJ1-1; D is unclear. Germline assignment: CDR1 SGHTA and CDR2 FQGTGA. The length of the CDR3 is 14 residues. Trimming pared 6 bases from V and 2 bases from J, leaving 13 bases between. The CDR3: CASSLGNSNTEAFF. Here the CDR3 DNA reads TGTGCCAGCAGTCTCGGAAACTCTAACACTGAAGCTTTCTTT.

As concerns this clonotype: Its ends do not fully match the called genes, so a read error is possible. The V call is TRBV20-1, the J call TRBJ2-2; possible D gene TRBD2, 5 bases. CDR3 size: 11 residues. Germline V gives CDR1 DFQATT, CDR2 SNEGSKA (reference sequence). The CDR3 spells CSARVVGKLFF. CDR3 nucleotide sequence: TGCAGTGCTAGAGTTGTCGGGAAGCTGTTTTTT.

This clonotype has at least ten counts. The chain carries TRBV9 and TRBJ2-5, with 7 bases fitting TRBD1. Germline CDR1 SGDLS, CDR2 YYNGEE. The J segment lost 5 bases and the V segment lost 3 bases, leaving 10 bases of the junction unmatched. There are 15 residues in the CDR3. The CDR3 nucleotides read TGTGCCAGCAGCGAGGGGGCCACGAGGGGGGAGACCCAGTACTTC. This sequence encodes CASSEGATRGETQYF.

This clonotype was seen repeatedly, ten times or more. The J gene is TRBJ2-4, the V gene TRBV6-5; D ambiguous. V lost 2 bases, J lost 1 base, and 21 bases lay in between. Germline V gene sequence: CDR1 MNHEY, CDR2 SVGAGI. This CDR3 spans 19 amino acids. In DNA, the CDR3 is TGTGCCAGCAGTTACCAGGAGTCAGGCGGTGGGCTCGCCAAAAACATTCAGTACTTC. This gives the protein CASSYQESGGGLAKNIQYF.

This clonotype was observed a few times. As DNA, the CDR3 is TGTGCCAGTAGTAAGGGGACAGGGGCTTCCTACGAGCAGTACTTC. Its translation is CASSKGTGASYEQYF. The genes are TRBV19 and TRBJ2-7; the match to TRBD1 covers 10 bases. Trimming cost V 4 bases and J 1 base; bases outside gene matches: 4. CDR1 and CDR2 from the germline V gene are LNHDA and SQIVND (reference sequence). This CDR3 is 15 amino acids long.

This clonotype was recorded at least ten times. This chain connects TRBV12-3 or TRBV12-4 to TRBJ2-2; 13 positions match TRBD2. Losses at the gene ends were 6 bases for V and 0 bases for J; bases not matched to a gene: 1. The CDR3 loop spans 16 amino acids. CDR3 sequence: CASRGLAGSNTGELFF. The CDR3 DNA reads as TGTGCCAGCAGGGGACTAGCGGGGTCGAACACCGGGGAGCTGTTTTTT.